One sample yielded the 32 T cell receptor beta chains listed below, sequenced in a study of cytomegalovirus exposure and HLA in healthy donors. The PCR had 60 Vbeta and 13 Jbeta primers. TCRdb's table, derived via immunoSEQ multiplex PCR, lists solely in-frame clones and lacks some. This table has 150,000 to 200,000 clones, around 75% appearing once. Sequenced material: PBMCs. The origin of the receptors is a woman aged 45-59 years in good health and CMV-seropositive.

The V and J genes are TRBV7-3 and TRBJ2-1; tentatively, D is TRBD1 (8 bases). Germline V gives CDR1 SGHTA, CDR2 FQGTGA. The V end lost 4 bases, the J end lost 1 base, and 14 bases lay between the germline ends. This CDR3 contains 16 residues. CDR3 DNA sequence: TGTGCCAGCAGCTCCACAGGGGGAGGGTCCTACAATGAGCAGTTCTTC. Its translation: CASSSTGGGSYNEQFF. The variable domain in full, completed from reference TRBV7-3 and TRBJ2-1, reads GAGVSQTPSNKVTEKGKYVELRCDPISGHTALYWYRQSLGQGPEFLIYFQGTGAADDSGLPNDRFFAVRPEGSVSTLKIQRTERGDSAVYLCASSSTGGGSYNEQFFGPGTRLTVL.

The rearrangement links TRBV2 to TRBJ2-1; the match to TRBD2 covers 9 bases. This CDR3 has 16 amino acids. Unmatched junction bases numbered 3, after V lost 3 bases and J lost 0 bases. The V gene's germline CDR1 is SNHLY and CDR2 FYNNEI. In nucleotides, the CDR3 is TGTGCCAGCAGTGACGGGCGGGGGGGCTCCTACAATGAGCAGTTCTTC. It codes for CASSDGRGGSYNEQFF. The variable domain in full, completed from reference TRBV2 and TRBJ2-1, reads EPEVTQTPSHQVTQMGQEVILRCVPISNHLYFYWYRQILGQKVEFLVSFYNNEISEKSEIFDDQFSVERPDGSNFTLKIRSTKLEDSAMYFCASSDGRGGSYNEQFFGPGTRLTVL.

The chain carries TRBV7-2 and TRBJ1-5; 7 bases line up with TRBD1. The CDR3 is made up of 17 amino acids. Germline CDR1 is SGHTA and CDR2 is FQGNSA. J lost 4 bases, V lost 5 bases, and 14 bases had no gene match. CDR3 residues: CASSPSRRQGSNQPQHF. The CDR3, as DNA: TGTGCCAGCAGCCCGAGCCGTAGACAGGGATCTAATCAGCCCCAGCATTTT. The full variable domain, completed using reference TRBV7-2 and TRBJ1-5, is GAGVSQSPSNKVTEKGKDVELRCDPISGHTALYWYRQSLGQGLEFLIYFQGNSAPDKSGLPSDRFSAERTGGSVSTLTIQRTQQEDSAVYLCASSPSRRQGSNQPQHFGDGTRLSIL.

The chain joins TRBV18 to TRBJ1-3; unclear D gene. CDR1 is KGHSH and CDR2 is LQKENI in the germline V gene. Trimming removed 3 bases from V and 0 bases from J, with 6 bases in between. The CDR3 has 14 amino acids. CDR3 loop: CASSPLRSGNTIYF. CDR3 nucleotide sequence: TGTGCCAGCTCACCGTTGCGCTCTGGAAACACCATATATTTT.

The rearrangement joins TRBV20-1 to TRBJ1-2; 9 positions match TRBD1. This CDR3 contains 11 residues. CDR1 and CDR2 (germline): DFQATT, SNEGSKA (reference sequence). V shed 5 bases, J shed 8 bases, and the junction held 3 bases outside the gene matches. Written as DNA, the CDR3 is TGCAGTGCTGGGACAGGGTTCGGCTACACCTTC. This sequence encodes CSAGTGFGYTF.

The J gene is TRBJ1-1, the V gene TRBV5-6; TRBD1 is a possible D gene (6 bases). Germline values: CDR1 SGHDT, CDR2 YYEEEE. This CDR3 is built from 16 residues. V lost 6 bases to trimming and J lost 0 bases, with 18 bases between them. The CDR3 region is CASTVIGGAMNTEAFF. Written as DNA, the CDR3 is TGTGCCAGCACCGTGATCGGGGGGGCCATGAACACTGAAGCTTTCTTT.

The chain has TRBV11-2 and TRBJ2-5, with D possibly being TRBD2 (7 bases). In germline, CDR1 is SGHAT, CDR2 FQNNGV. This CDR3 is built from 17 residues. V was trimmed by 5 bases and J by 1 base, leaving 20 bases between them. The CDR3 spells CASSVSISGGRQETQYF. CDR3 in DNA: TGTGCCAGCAGCGTCTCGATCTCGGGGGGCCGCCAAGAGACCCAGTACTTC.

This chain uses TRBV7-6 with TRBJ1-4; 7 nucleotides line up with TRBD1. In germline, CDR1 is SGHVS, CDR2 FNYEAQ. This CDR3 region has 15 residues. The J segment lost 5 bases and the V segment lost 4 bases, leaving 7 bases of the junction unmatched. DNA of the CDR3: TGTGCCAGCAGCTCCGCGACAGGGAAGAATGAAAAACTGTTTTTT. It yields the protein CASSSATGKNEKLFF.

The V and J genes are TRBV19 and TRBJ1-6; D gene uncertain. Trimming pared 4 bases from V and 8 bases from J, leaving 12 bases between. The germline gives CDR1 LNHDA, CDR2 SQIVND (reference sequence). This CDR3 has 14 amino acids. The DNA for the CDR3 is TGTGCCAGTAGTACTGAGCCGCGATATTCACCCCTCCACTTT. Amino acid sequence: CASSTEPRYSPLHF.

This clone was counted only a few times. A far larger clone is one base from this, pointing to a likely read error. Other DNA variants within this sample encode the same CDR3. Here the CDR3 reads CAIQGEGNQPQHF. CDR3 DNA sequence: TGTGCCATACAGGGGGAGGGCAATCAGCCCCAGCACTTT. The genes are TRBV6-6 and TRBJ1-5; 8 nucleotides agree with TRBD1. Germline CDR1 is MNHNY and CDR2 is SVGAGI (reference sequence). The CDR3 contains 13 residues.

The V call is TRBV10-2, the J call TRBJ2-5; TRBD1 matches at 10 bases. The CDR3 sequence is 13 residues long. V dropped 4 bases and J dropped 6; count of bases not matched to a gene: 2. The germline CDR1 and CDR2 sequences are WSHSY and SAAADI. DNA for the CDR3: TGCGCCAGCAGTGTGACAGGGGGCAAGACCCAGTACTTC. Translating it yields CASSVTGGKTQYF.

The V call is TRBV7-7, the J call TRBJ1-1, with D possibly TRBD1 on 5 matching bases. The CDR3 extends over 13 amino acids. Trimming took 6 bases from V and 1 from J, leaving 9 bases between them. Germline-derived CDR1 and CDR2 are SSHAT and FNYEAQ (reference sequence). CDR3 DNA: TGTGCCAGCAGTTTGGACAAGAACACTGAAGCTTTCTTT. Its translation: CASSLDKNTEAFF.

V usage is TRBV6-5 and J usage is TRBJ1-3, with 8 bases fitting TRBD1. The CDR3 length is 14 residues. V shed 6 bases, J shed 6 bases, and the junction held 7 bases outside the gene matches. CDR1 MNHEY and CDR2 SVGAGI come from the germline V gene. Here the CDR3 reads CASRPRTGLNTIYF. The CDR3 nucleotides read TGTGCCAGCAGACCACGGACAGGGTTAAACACCATATATTTT.

V gene TRBV5-8 combines with J gene TRBJ1-3; D may be TRBD1 (5 bases). Germline lookup yields CDR1 SGHTS and CDR2 YDEGEE. V shed 4 bases and J shed 2 bases, with 13 bases lying between them. The CDR3 extends over 15 amino acids. CDR3 coding DNA: TGTGCCAGCAGCCTGAACGGCAGGGCTGGAAACACCATATATTTT. Its translation: CASSLNGRAGNTIYF.

The V gene is TRBV5-1, the J gene TRBJ2-1, with 10 bases matching TRBD1. CDR3 length: 14 amino acids. V was clipped by 2 bases and J by 7 bases; unmatched bases: 3. CDR1 SGHRS and CDR2 YFSETQ come from the germline V gene. Here the CDR3 DNA reads TGCGCCAGCAGCTTCCGGGACAGGGGAAATGAGCAGTTCTTC. Translated: CASSFRDRGNEQFF. Combining the CDR3 with reference TRBV5-1 and TRBJ2-1 gives the whole variable domain KAGVTQTPRYLIKTRGQQVTLSCSPISGHRSVSWYQQTPGQGLQFLFEYFSETQRNKGNFPGRFSGRQFSNSRSEMNVSTLELGDSALYLCASSFRDRGNEQFFGPGTRLTVL.

The chain uses TRBV6-6 and TRBJ2-7; 8 positions match TRBD2. This CDR3 comprises 15 residues. Germline V gene data show CDR1 as MNHNY and CDR2 as SVGAGI (reference sequence). With V trimmed by 5 bases and J by 0 bases, 6 bases remained unmatched. The CDR3 region is CASSLIAGNSYEQYF. The CDR3 DNA sequence: TGTGCCAGCAGTCTAATAGCGGGGAACTCCTACGAGCAGTACTTC.

This clone has only a few counts. The chain combines TRBV29-1 with TRBJ2-3; weak D call: TRBD2 (5 bases). Germline V gene lookup returns CDR1 SQVTM and CDR2 ANQGSEA. The V end lost 1 base, the J end lost 6 bases, and 11 bases lay between the germline ends. CDR3 length: 13 amino acids. The CDR3 DNA sequence: TGCAGCGTTGAAGTCCCCCCGGGGGATACGCAGTATTTT. It is translated as CSVEVPPGDTQYF.

CDR3 coding DNA: TGTGCCAGCAGTGAAAATATCGAGGGGCCCCAGCATTTT. It yields the protein CASSENIEGPQHF. The chain couples TRBV2 to TRBJ1-5; D not certain. V lost 2 bases, J lost 9 bases, and 11 bases lay in between. The length of the CDR3 is 13 residues. Per germline, CDR1 SNHLY and CDR2 FYNNEI.

The chain combines TRBV9 with TRBJ1-3; 7 nucleotides align to TRBD1. The germline gives CDR1 SGDLS, CDR2 YYNGEE. The CDR3 is 14 residues long. Trimming removed 4 bases from V and 2 bases from J; junction bases left unmatched: 3. CDR3 region: CASSPGGAGNTIYF. DNA of the CDR3: TGTGCCAGCAGCCCAGGGGGAGCTGGAAACACCATATATTTT.

The table lists this clone with a few counts. The J gene is TRBJ2-2, the V gene TRBV4-1; D is ambiguous. Germline CDR1 reads MGHRA; CDR2 reads YSYEKL. The CDR3 is 14 amino acids. The germline V and J ends were trimmed by 5 bases and 1 base, with 8 bases remaining between them. The CDR3, as DNA: TGCGCCAGCAGCTACGGAGAGAACACCGGGGAGCTGTTTTTT. Its translation is CASSYGENTGELFF.

This chain uses TRBV13 with TRBJ2-2; possible D gene TRBD1, 5 bases. Trimming shortened V by 4 bases and J by 7 bases, and 7 bases separated the two germline ends. Germline CDR1 PRHDT, CDR2 FYEKMQ (reference sequence). This CDR3 has 12 amino acids. The CDR3 bases are TGTGCCAGCAGCTCCCAGGGCGGGGAGCTGTTTTTT. Its translation: CASSSQGGELFF.

V usage is TRBV5-5 and J usage is TRBJ1-2; TRBD1 matches at 7 bases. The V segment lost 4 bases and the J segment 7 bases; nucleotides outside the gene matches: 10. The germline CDR1 and CDR2 sequences are SGHKS and YYEKEE (reference sequence). This CDR3 is 14 amino acids long. The DNA of the CDR3 is TGTGCCAGCAGCCCGGGCGAGGGGGCCGGTGGCTACACCTTC. As protein: CASSPGEGAGGYTF.

Only a few counts were recorded for this clone. This rearrangement joins TRBV4-1 to TRBJ2-2, with D possibly being TRBD1 (6 bases). Looked up from germline, CDR1 is MGHRA and CDR2 is YSYEKL. The CDR3 consists of 15 residues. V shed 4 bases and J shed 4 bases, with 13 bases lying between them. In nucleotides, the CDR3 is TGCGCCAGCAGCCGGGCAGGGACATCCACCGGGGAGCTGTTTTTT. It encodes CASSRAGTSTGELFF.

J is TRBJ1-4 and V is TRBV29-1, with D possibly being TRBD1 (6 bases). Germline lookup yields CDR1 SQVTM and CDR2 ANQGSEA. The CDR3 extends over 12 amino acids. Deletions cut 6 bases from V and 7 bases from J, with 12 bases between. CDR3: CSVARGGEKLFF. Written as DNA, the CDR3 is TGCAGCGTCGCTAGGGGGGGTGAAAAACTGTTTTTT.

V is TRBV6-1 and J is TRBJ2-5; no definite D call. Germline V CDR1 and CDR2: MNHNS, SASEGT. The germline V and J ends were trimmed by 1 base and 3 bases, with 6 bases remaining between them. This CDR3 has 13 residues. The CDR3 loop is CASSEGLEETQYF. The CDR3, as DNA: TGTGCCAGCAGTGAAGGTCTAGAAGAGACCCAGTACTTC.

The chain joins TRBV19 to TRBJ2-3, with D unclear. Germline V gives CDR1 LNHDA, CDR2 SQIVND (reference sequence). V lost 3 bases and J 1 base, leaving 5 bases between the germline ends. This CDR3 region has 13 residues. The DNA for the CDR3 is TGTGCCAGTAGTATCCCGGGCACAGATACGCAGTATTTT. Translation: CASSIPGTDTQYF.

The gene calls are TRBV2 and TRBJ2-7; possibly TRBD1 for D (5 bases). The CDR3 is 16 amino acids. Germline CDR1 is SNHLY and CDR2 is FYNNEI. Trimming took 7 bases from V and 6 from J, leaving 25 bases between them. CDR3 sequence (DNA): TGTGCCAGCACTGCCTATTTTCCAGGGATCAGAGGCGAGCAGTACTTC. This sequence encodes CASTAYFPGIRGEQYF.

This sequence joins TRBV6-1 and TRBJ1-4, with D perhaps TRBD1 (5 bases). Trimming removed 3 bases at V and 0 bases at J, with 11 bases between. This CDR3 is 16 amino acids long. Germline-derived CDR1 and CDR2 are MNHNS and SASEGT. The CDR3 DNA reads TGTGCCAGCAGTGAGTGGGGCGGTACAACTAATGAAAAACTGTTTTTT. It specifies CASSEWGGTTNEKLFF.

This clone was observed a handful of times. The J gene is TRBJ1-6, the V gene TRBV6-1, with D possibly matching TRBD1 (5 bases). The V gene's germline CDR1 is MNHNS and CDR2 SASEGT. Trimming took off 5 bases at V and 6 bases at J, with 11 bases between the two ends. The CDR3 contains 14 residues. The CDR3 reads CASSFTGANSPLHF. The CDR3 DNA reads as TGTGCCAGCAGTTTTACAGGAGCTAATTCACCCCTCCACTTT.

The chain links TRBV29-1 to TRBJ2-5; 8 nucleotides match TRBD1. J lost 4 bases, V lost 7 bases, and 5 bases had no gene match. The CDR3 is 12 residues long. CDR1 is SQVTM and CDR2 is ANQGSEA in the germline V gene. The CDR3 DNA follows: TGCAGCGGGACAGGGTTGCGAGAGACCCAGTACTTC. The encoded protein is CSGTGLRETQYF.

The chain joins TRBV15 to TRBJ1-4, with 9 positions matching TRBD1. Germline assignment: CDR1 LNHNV and CDR2 YYDKDF (reference sequence). J lost 5 bases, V lost 0 bases, and 4 bases had no gene match. The CDR3 runs to 16 residues. The CDR3 DNA sequence: TGTGCCACCAGCAGAGATGGGGACAGGGAAAATGAAAAACTGTTTTTT. Its translation: CATSRDGDRENEKLFF.

The rearrangement uses TRBV6-1 and TRBJ2-1; D possibly corresponds to TRBD2 (5 bases). The CDR3 has 12 amino acids. The V end lost 8 bases, the J end lost 4 bases, and 9 bases lay between the germline ends. Germline loops: CDR1 MNHNS, CDR2 SASEGT. The CDR3 sequence is CASRREYNEQFF. In DNA, the CDR3 is TGTGCCAGCCGAAGGGAGTACAATGAGCAGTTCTTC.